This T cell receptor beta chain was sequenced for a study of T cells after yellow fever vaccination. About the research overall: Preparation used SMART-Seq v4 Ultra Low Input for the low-cell-number fractions.

Germline CDR1 MGHRA, CDR2 YSYEKL. After removal of 5 bases from V and 7 bases from J, the junction contained 13 bases not matched to a gene. This CDR3 is built from 17 residues. 5'RACE template switching added a universal primer site and UMIs to TCR cDNA. TCRdb reprocessed the 5' RACE reads via MiXCR and lists one record per CDR3 protein. The sample lists around 500,000 distinct CDR3 sequences; around a fifth were seen once. Only a few counts were recorded for this clonotype. The antigen remains unidentified. Findings of the study overall: Post-booster samples contained most primary-vaccination clones (more than 95% CD4, approximately 88% CD8). Clonotypes appearing in both CD4 and CD8 compartments existed, and their share was small.

This receptor was identified in a man aged 18 to 29 who received the YFV17D yellow fever vaccine. The V and J genes are TRBV4-1 and TRBJ2-1; 11 positions agree with TRBD2. The starting material was PBMCs, obtained roughly 20 days after the first yellow fever vaccination. The DNA for the CDR3 is TGCGCCAGCAGCGAAAGCCCCGTTAGCGGGGGGGCGAATGAGCAGTTCTTC. Translated, it gives CASSESPVSGGANEQFF.